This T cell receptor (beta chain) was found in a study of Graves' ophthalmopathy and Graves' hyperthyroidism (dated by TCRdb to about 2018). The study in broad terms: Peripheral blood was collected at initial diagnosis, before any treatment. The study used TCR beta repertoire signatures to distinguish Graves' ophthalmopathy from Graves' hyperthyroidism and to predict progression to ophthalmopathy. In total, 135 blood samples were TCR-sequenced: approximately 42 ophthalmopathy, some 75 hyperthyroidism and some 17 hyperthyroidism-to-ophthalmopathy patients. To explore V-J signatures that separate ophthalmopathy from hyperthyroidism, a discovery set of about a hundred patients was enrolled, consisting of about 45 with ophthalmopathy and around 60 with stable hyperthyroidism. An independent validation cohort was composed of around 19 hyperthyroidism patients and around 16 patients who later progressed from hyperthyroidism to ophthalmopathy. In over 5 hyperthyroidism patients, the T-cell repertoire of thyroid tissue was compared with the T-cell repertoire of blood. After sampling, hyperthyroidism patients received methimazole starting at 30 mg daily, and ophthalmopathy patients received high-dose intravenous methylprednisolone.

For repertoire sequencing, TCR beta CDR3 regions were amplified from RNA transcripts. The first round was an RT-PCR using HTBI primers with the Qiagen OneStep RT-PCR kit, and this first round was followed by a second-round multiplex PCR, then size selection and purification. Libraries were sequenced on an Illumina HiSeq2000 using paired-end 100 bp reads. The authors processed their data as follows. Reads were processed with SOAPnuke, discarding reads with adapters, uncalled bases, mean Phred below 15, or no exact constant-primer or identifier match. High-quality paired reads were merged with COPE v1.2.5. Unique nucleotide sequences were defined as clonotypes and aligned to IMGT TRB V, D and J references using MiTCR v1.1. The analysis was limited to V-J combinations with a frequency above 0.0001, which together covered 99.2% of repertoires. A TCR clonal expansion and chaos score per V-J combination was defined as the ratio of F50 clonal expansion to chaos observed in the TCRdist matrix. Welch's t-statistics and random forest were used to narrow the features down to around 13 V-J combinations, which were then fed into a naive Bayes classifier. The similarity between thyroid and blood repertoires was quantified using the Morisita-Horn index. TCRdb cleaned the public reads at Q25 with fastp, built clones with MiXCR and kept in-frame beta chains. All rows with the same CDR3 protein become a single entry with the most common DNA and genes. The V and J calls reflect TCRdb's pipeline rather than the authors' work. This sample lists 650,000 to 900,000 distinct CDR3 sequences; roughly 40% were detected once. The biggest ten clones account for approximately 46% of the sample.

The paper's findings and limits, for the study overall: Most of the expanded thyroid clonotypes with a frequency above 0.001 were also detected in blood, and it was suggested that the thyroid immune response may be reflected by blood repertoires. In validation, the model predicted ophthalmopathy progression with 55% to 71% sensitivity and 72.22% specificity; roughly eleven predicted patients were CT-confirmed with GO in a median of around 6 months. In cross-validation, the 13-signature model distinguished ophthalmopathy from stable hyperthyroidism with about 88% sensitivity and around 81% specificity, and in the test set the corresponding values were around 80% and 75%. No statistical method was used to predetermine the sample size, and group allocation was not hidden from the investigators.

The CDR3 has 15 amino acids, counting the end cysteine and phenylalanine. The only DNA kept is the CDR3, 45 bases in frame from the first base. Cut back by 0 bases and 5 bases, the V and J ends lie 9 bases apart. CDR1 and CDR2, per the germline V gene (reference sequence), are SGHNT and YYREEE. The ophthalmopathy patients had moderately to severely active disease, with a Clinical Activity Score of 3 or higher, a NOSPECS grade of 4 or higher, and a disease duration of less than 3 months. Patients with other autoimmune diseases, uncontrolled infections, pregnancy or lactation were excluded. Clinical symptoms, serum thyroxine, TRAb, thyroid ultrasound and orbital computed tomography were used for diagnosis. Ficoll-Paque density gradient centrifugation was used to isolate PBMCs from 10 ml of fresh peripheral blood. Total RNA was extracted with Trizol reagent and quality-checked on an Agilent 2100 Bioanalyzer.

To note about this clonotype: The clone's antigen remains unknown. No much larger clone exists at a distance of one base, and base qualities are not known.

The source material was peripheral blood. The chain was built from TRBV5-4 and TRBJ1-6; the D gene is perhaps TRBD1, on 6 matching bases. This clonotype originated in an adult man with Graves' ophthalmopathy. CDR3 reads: CASSLARGHNSPLHF. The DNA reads TGTGCCAGCAGCTTGGCCAGGGGTCATAATTCACCCCTCCACTTT. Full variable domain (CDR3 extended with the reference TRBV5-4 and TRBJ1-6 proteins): ETGVTQSPTHLIKTRGQQVTLRCSSQSGHNTVSWYQQALGQGPQFIFQYYREEENGRGNFPPRFSGLQFPNYSSELNVNALELDDSALYLCASSLARGHNSPLHFGNGTRLTVT.